Following are 11 T cell receptor beta chains from one sample sequenced in a study of blood T cell repertoires in COVID-19. Clones were read by immunoSEQ multiplex PCR, and TCRdb kept only the in-frame ones, dropping some. The repertoire holds a few hundred thousand clones, with about 85% as singletons. Sequencing input: peripheral blood. These receptors originate from a man aged 18-30 years with active or convalescent COVID-19.

The gene calls are TRBV24-1 and TRBJ2-2; D may be TRBD1 (5 bases). The CDR3 totals 14 residues. The V end was cut by 0 bases, the J end by 6 bases, with 7 bases between. Germline CDR1 reads KGHDR; CDR2 reads SFDVKD. In DNA, the CDR3 is TGTGCCACCAGTGATTTGCTAGGGGCCGGGGAGCTGTTTTTT. Residues: CATSDLLGAGELFF.

This clone was detected once. The chain is built from TRBV5-4 and TRBJ1-1, with D possibly TRBD1 on 5 matching bases. The CDR3 totals 14 residues. Trimming removed 2 bases at V and 4 bases at J, with 12 bases between. CDR1 and CDR2 from the germline V gene are SGHNT and YYREEE (reference sequence). The CDR3 nucleotides are TGTGCCAGCAGCTTCTACGACAGTCGCACTGAAGCTTTCTTT. Its translation: CASSFYDSRTEAFF.

The chain carries TRBV9 and TRBJ1-2; TRBD1 aligns across 10 bases. The CDR3 totals 15 residues. Germline V CDR1 and CDR2: SGDLS, YYNGEE. V was pared by 3 bases and J by 3 bases, with 5 bases of the junction left unmatched. CDR3: CASSARDRGHYGYTF. The CDR3 bases are TGTGCCAGCAGCGCCCGGGACAGGGGTCACTATGGCTACACCTTC. The variable domain in full, with the rest retrieved from reference TRBV9 and TRBJ1-2, is DSGVTQTPKHLITATGQRVTLRCSPRSGDLSVYWYQQSLDQGLQFLIQYYNGEERAKGNILERFSAQQFPDLHSELNLSSLELGDSALYFCASSARDRGHYGYTFGSGTRLTVV.

V and J are TRBV7-6 and TRBJ2-7; D is possibly TRBD1 (6 bases). The CDR3 totals 14 residues. Looked up from germline, CDR1 is SGHVS and CDR2 is FNYEAQ. Trimming removed 3 bases at V and 3 bases at J, with 12 bases between. The CDR3 protein is CASSLGAFGYEQYF. In nucleotides, the CDR3 is TGTGCCAGCAGCTTGGGGGCATTCGGCTACGAGCAGTACTTC.

This chain joins TRBV6-6 and TRBJ2-7; weak D call: TRBD2 (6 bases). Trimming left V 7 bases short and J 0 bases short, with 19 bases between. The CDR3 runs to 16 residues. Germline V gene sequence: CDR1 MNHNY, CDR2 SVGAGI (reference sequence). The chain's CDR3 is CASNKKGQGLSYEQYF. The CDR3 DNA is TGTGCCAGCAACAAAAAAGGGCAGGGACTCTCCTACGAGCAGTACTTC.

J is TRBJ1-5 and V is TRBV28; D call uncertain. Germline V lookup: CDR1 MDHEN, CDR2 SYDVKM. The CDR3 has 13 residues. V lost 2 bases and J lost 10, with 12 bases in between. CDR3 protein: CASSLTARDPQHF. DNA of the CDR3: TGTGCCAGCAGTTTAACCGCGCGTGATCCCCAGCATTTT. The whole variable domain, remainder taken from reference TRBV28 and TRBJ1-5, is DVKVTQSSRYLVKRTGEKVFLECVQDMDHENMFWYRQDPGLGLRLIYFSYDVKMKEKGDIPEGYSVSREKKERFSLILESASTNQTSMYLCASSLTARDPQHFGDGTRLSIL.

This clone came up a few times. The chain uses TRBV2 and TRBJ1-6; D remains unclear. CDR1 and CDR2 from the germline V gene are SNHLY and FYNNEI. Trimming pared 3 bases from V and 4 bases from J, leaving 10 bases between. CDR3 length: 15 residues. The CDR3 loop reads CASSDTGLYNSPLHF. DNA of the CDR3: TGTGCCAGCAGTGACACCGGACTATATAATTCACCCCTCCACTTT.

Details on this clone: One end of the junction fails to match germline, which may point to a read error. Written as DNA, the CDR3 is TGTGCCAGCAGTCCCGGGACAGGGGCCGGACGGGTCTTC. This translates into CASSPGTGAGRVF. The rearrangement links TRBV28 to TRBJ2-7; 10 nucleotides match TRBD1. This CDR3 region has 13 residues. In germline, CDR1 is MDHEN, CDR2 SYDVKM.

This clone was counted only a few times. The chain combines TRBV5-6 with TRBJ1-6, with 10 bases lining up with TRBD1. The CDR3 is made up of 18 amino acids. Per germline, CDR1 SGHDT and CDR2 YYEEEE. Unmatched junction bases numbered 13, after V lost 4 bases and J lost 6 bases. The CDR3 sequence is CASSRRDRGIHGNSPLHF. The CDR3 DNA reads as TGTGCCAGCAGCCGACGGGACAGGGGAATACATGGTAATTCACCCCTCCACTTT.

This clone was counted between two and nine times. The V and J genes are TRBV6-1 and TRBJ1-1, with TRBD1 identical over 9 bases. This CDR3 comprises 16 residues. Per the germline V gene, CDR1 is MNHNS and CDR2 is SASEGT. After removal of 3 bases from V and 4 bases from J, the junction contained 9 bases not matched to a gene. The CDR3 is CASSDSPDRGGTEAFF. The CDR3 nucleotides are TGTGCCAGCAGTGATTCGCCGGACAGGGGAGGCACTGAAGCTTTCTTT.

The chain uses TRBV11-2 and TRBJ2-1; 9 bases line up with TRBD2. Per germline, CDR1 SGHAT and CDR2 FQNNGV. After removal of 0 bases from V and 6 bases from J, the junction contained 3 bases not matched to a gene. This CDR3 is 15 amino acids long. The CDR3 DNA reads as TGTGCCAGCAGCTTAGAGGGACTAGCTACCAATGAGCAGTTCTTC. Translating it yields CASSLEGLATNEQFF.